This entry lists 11 T cell receptor beta chains sequenced from one sample in a study of early T cells in non-severe SARS-CoV-2 infection. TCRdb reprocessed the 5' RACE reads with MiXCR, giving one entry per CDR3 protein. Of 65,000 to 85,000 distinct CDR3 sequences in the sample, around 13% were seen once. The sequencing sample was made of whole blood. Receptors originate from an adult who was a healthcare worker with PCR-confirmed SARS-CoV-2 infection or an uninfected control (not recorded which).

This clonotype appeared a few times. The chain joins TRBV6-2 or TRBV6-3 to TRBJ1-5, with unresolved D. Germline V lookup: CDR1 MNHEY, CDR2 SVGEGT. CDR3 size: 13 residues. Trimming pared 4 bases from V and 7 bases from J, leaving 11 bases between. The CDR3 bases are TGTGCCAGCAGTTTCTCCCGGGAGCAGCCCCAGCATTTT. Amino acid sequence: CASSFSREQPQHF.

This clonotype was detected a few times. This chain joins TRBV7-2 and TRBJ1-3, with D hard to call. Trimming pared 4 bases from V and 3 bases from J, leaving 10 bases between. The V gene's germline CDR1 is SGHTA and CDR2 FQGNSA. There are 14 residues in the CDR3. As DNA, the CDR3 is TGTGCCAGCAGCTCTTACGGGGATGGAAACACCATATATTTT. Its protein product is CASSSYGDGNTIYF. The variable domain in full, completed from reference TRBV7-2 and TRBJ1-3, reads GAGVSQSPSNKVTEKGKDVELRCDPISGHTALYWYRQSLGQGLEFLIYFQGNSAPDKSGLPSDRFSAERTGGSVSTLTIQRTQQEDSAVYLCASSSYGDGNTIYFGEGSWLTVV.

This clonotype was detected ten times or more. V gene TRBV11-2 combines with J gene TRBJ2-1; D gene uncertain. V shed 5 bases and J shed 9 bases, with 11 bases lying between them. The length of the CDR3 is 12 residues. Germline values: CDR1 SGHAT, CDR2 FQNNGV. The CDR3 region has the DNA TGTGCCAGCAGCCACCGACATATTGAGCAGTTCTTC. Its translation is CASSHRHIEQFF. Variable domain in full (rest from reference TRBV11-2 and TRBJ2-1): EAGVAQSPRYKIIEKRQSVAFWCNPISGHATLYWYQQILGQGPKLLIQFQNNGVVDDSQLPKDRFSAERLKGVDSTLKIQPAKLEDSAVYLCASSHRHIEQFFGPGTRLTVL.

J is TRBJ1-1 and V is TRBV2; D remains unclear. Germline V lookup: CDR1 SNHLY, CDR2 FYNNEI. V dropped 7 bases and J dropped 0 bases, with 6 bases sitting between them. The CDR3 is 12 amino acids. The CDR3 loop is CASMEVNTEAFF. CDR3 in DNA: TGTGCCAGCATGGAGGTGAACACTGAAGCTTTCTTT.

This sequence joins TRBV5-4 and TRBJ1-2; 7 positions agree with TRBD1. In germline, CDR1 is SGHNT, CDR2 YYREEE (reference sequence). CDR3 length: 15 amino acids. Trimming at V came to 3 bases and at J to 4 bases, leaving 9 bases not matched to a gene. CDR3 nucleotides: TGTGCCAGCAGCTCGAGACAGGGTCCCGGCTATGGCTACACCTTC. It is translated as CASSSRQGPGYGYTF.

The chain is built from TRBV6-2 or TRBV6-3 and TRBJ1-5; 7 bases match TRBD1. The V gene's germline CDR1 is MNHEY and CDR2 SVGEGT. Trimming removed 5 bases from V and 5 bases from J; junction bases left unmatched: 12. This CDR3 region has 16 residues. This chain's CDR3 is CASSNPMTGMDQPQHF. The CDR3 DNA follows: TGTGCCAGCAGTAACCCCATGACAGGGATGGATCAGCCCCAGCATTTT.

The CDR3 loop is CASSAVGRATNSPLHF. For the CDR3, the DNA is TGTGCCAGCAGTGCCGTGGGCCGAGCGACTAATTCACCCCTCCACTTT. The V call is TRBV12-3 or TRBV12-4, the J call TRBJ1-6; D unresolved. V dropped 5 bases and J dropped 6 bases, with 17 bases sitting between them. The CDR3 runs to 16 residues.

V gene TRBV2 combines with J gene TRBJ2-5; D is undetermined. Trimming took 5 bases from V and 3 from J, leaving 7 bases between them. This CDR3 has 12 amino acids. Germline V CDR1 and CDR2: SNHLY, FYNNEI. The DNA of the CDR3 is TGTGCCAGCAGTTTGCTCAAAGAGACCCAGTACTTC. Its protein is CASSLLKETQYF.

This clonotype appeared many times. V gene TRBV12-3 or TRBV12-4 combines with J gene TRBJ1-2, with 10 bases that match TRBD1. The V segment lost 5 bases and the J segment 8 bases; nucleotides outside the gene matches: 11. The CDR3 sequence is 15 residues long. The CDR3, as DNA: TGTGCCAGCAGTCCCTCCGGGACAGGGGTTAGCGGCTACACCTTC. It translates to CASSPSGTGVSGYTF.

Only a few counts were recorded for this clonotype. The chain uses TRBV24-1 and TRBJ2-3; the D gene is possibly TRBD1 (5 bases). The germline V gene has CDR1 KGHDR and CDR2 SFDVKD. The CDR3 loop spans 16 amino acids. V gave up 5 bases and J gave up 6 bases, with 20 bases separating them. This CDR3 is CATSGRSEEKGDTQYF. The CDR3 DNA reads as TGTGCCACCAGTGGTCGGAGCGAGGAAAAGGGGGATACGCAGTATTTT.

The CDR3 protein is CASSHPAYPGELFF. CDR3 in DNA: TGTGCCAGCAGCCACCCCGCATACCCCGGGGAGCTGTTTTTT. This sequence joins TRBV27 and TRBJ2-2; D unclear. V lost 6 bases and J lost 6, with 14 bases in between. Germline V gene lookup returns CDR1 MNHEY and CDR2 SMNVEV (reference sequence). The CDR3 loop spans 14 amino acids.